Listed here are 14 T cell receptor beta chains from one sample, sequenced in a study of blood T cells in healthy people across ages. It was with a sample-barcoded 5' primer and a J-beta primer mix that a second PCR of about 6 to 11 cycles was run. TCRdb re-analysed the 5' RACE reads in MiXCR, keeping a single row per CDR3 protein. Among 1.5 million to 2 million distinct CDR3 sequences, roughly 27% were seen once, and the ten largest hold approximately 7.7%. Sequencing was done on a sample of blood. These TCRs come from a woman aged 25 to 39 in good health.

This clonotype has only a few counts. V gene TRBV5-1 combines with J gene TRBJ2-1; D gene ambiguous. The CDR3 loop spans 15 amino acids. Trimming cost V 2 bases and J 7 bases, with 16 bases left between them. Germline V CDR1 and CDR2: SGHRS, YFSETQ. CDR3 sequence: CASSFHPPPVNEQFF. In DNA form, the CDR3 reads TGCGCCAGCAGCTTCCATCCACCCCCGGTGAATGAGCAGTTCTTC. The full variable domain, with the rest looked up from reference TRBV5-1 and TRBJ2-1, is KAGVTQTPRYLIKTRGQQVTLSCSPISGHRSVSWYQQTPGQGLQFLFEYFSETQRNKGNFPGRFSGRQFSNSRSEMNVSTLELGDSALYLCASSFHPPPVNEQFFGPGTRLTVL.

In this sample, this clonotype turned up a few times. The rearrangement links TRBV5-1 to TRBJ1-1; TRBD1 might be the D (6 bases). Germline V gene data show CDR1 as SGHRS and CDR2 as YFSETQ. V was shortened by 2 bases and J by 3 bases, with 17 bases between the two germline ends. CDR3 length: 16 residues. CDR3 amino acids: CASSFRGGPRDTEAFF. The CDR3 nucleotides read TGCGCCAGCAGCTTCCGGGGGGGCCCACGGGACACTGAAGCTTTCTTT.

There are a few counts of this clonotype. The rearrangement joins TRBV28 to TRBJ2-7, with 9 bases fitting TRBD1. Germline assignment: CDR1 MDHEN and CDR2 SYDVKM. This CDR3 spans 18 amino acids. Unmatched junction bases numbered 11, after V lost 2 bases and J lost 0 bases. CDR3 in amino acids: CASSLPTGTGPSSYEQYF. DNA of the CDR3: TGTGCCAGCAGTTTACCAACCGGGACAGGGCCCAGCTCCTACGAGCAGTACTTC.

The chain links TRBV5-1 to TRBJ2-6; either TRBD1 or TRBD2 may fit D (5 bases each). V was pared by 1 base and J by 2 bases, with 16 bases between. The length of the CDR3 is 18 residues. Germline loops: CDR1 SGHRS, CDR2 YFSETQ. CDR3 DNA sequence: TGCGCCAGCAGCTTGTTGTTGGTTCGAGGGGCTGGGGCCAACGTCCTGACTTTC. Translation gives CASSLLLVRGAGANVLTF.

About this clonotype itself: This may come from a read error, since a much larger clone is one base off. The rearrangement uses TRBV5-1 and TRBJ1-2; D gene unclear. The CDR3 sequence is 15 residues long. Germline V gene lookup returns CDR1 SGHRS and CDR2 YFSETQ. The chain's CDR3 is CASSLGNSVDYGHTF. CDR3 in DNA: TGCGCCAGCAGCTTGGGAAATTCGGTGGACTATGGCCACACCTTC.

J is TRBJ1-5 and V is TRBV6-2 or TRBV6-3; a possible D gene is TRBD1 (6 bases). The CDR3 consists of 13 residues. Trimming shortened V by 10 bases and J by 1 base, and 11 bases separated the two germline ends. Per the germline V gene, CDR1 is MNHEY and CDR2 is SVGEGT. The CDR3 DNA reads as TGTGCCATAAATAGGGGGAGCAATCAGCCCCAGCATTTT. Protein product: CAINRGSNQPQHF.

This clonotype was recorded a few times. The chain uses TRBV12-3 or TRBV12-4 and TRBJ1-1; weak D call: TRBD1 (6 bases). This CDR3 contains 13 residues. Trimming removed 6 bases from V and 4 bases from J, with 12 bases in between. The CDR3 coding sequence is TGTGCCAGCAGCGCCGTAGGGGGCACTGAAGCTTTCTTT. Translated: CASSAVGGTEAFF.

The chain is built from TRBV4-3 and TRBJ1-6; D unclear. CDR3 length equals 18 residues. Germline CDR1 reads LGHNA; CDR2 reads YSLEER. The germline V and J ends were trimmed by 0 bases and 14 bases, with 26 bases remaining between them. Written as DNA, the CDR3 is TGCGCCAGCAGCCAAGATTATCCGTGGTACAGTTCCTCTTGGGCCCTCCACTTT. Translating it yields CASSQDYPWYSSSWALHF.

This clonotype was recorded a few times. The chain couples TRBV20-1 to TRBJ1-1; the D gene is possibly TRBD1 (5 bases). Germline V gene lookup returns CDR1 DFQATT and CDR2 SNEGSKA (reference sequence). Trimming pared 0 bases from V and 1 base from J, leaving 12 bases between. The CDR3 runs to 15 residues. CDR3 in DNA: TGCAGTGCTAGAGATCGGGCAGGGTGGAACACTGAAGCTTTCTTT. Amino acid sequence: CSARDRAGWNTEAFF.

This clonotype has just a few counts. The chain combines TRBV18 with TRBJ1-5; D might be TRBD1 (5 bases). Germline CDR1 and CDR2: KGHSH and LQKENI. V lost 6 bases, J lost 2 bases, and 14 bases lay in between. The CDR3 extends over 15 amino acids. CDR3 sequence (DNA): TGTGCCAGCTCCCCAAGGGGTACAGGCAATCAGCCCCAGCATTTT. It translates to CASSPRGTGNQPQHF.

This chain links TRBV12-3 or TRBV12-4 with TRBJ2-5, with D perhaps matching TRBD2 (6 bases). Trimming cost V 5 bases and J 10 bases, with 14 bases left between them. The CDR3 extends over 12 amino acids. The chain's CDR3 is CASSGSGEVQYF. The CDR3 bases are TGTGCCAGCAGTGGGTCGGGAGAGGTCCAGTACTTC.

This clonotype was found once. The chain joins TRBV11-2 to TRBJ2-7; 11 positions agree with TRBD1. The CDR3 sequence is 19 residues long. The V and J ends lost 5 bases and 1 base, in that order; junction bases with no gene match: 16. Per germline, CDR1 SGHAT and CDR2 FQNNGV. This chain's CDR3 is CASSTRRTGGALGSYEQYF. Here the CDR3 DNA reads TGTGCCAGCAGCACGAGGCGGACAGGGGGCGCATTAGGGTCCTACGAGCAGTACTTC.

Here the CDR3 reads CASIPSRDGTFSQYF. In DNA, the CDR3 is TGTGCCAGCATACCTTCCCGAGACGGCACTTTCAGCCAGTACTTC. The chain carries TRBV28 and TRBJ2-5; the D is unclear. The germline V and J ends were trimmed by 7 bases and 10 bases, with 25 bases remaining between them. Per the germline V gene, CDR1 is MDHEN and CDR2 is SYDVKM. The CDR3 length is 15 residues.

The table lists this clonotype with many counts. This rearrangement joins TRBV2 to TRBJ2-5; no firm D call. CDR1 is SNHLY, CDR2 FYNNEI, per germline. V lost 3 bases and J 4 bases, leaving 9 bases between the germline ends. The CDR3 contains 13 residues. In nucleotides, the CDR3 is TGTGCCAGCAGTGATAGTCTGTCAGAGACCCAGTACTTC. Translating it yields CASSDSLSETQYF.